This T cell receptor beta chain was profiled in a study of high-grade serous ovarian cancer treatment subgroups. Study-level background: Samples averaged 14,192 reads and about 7,100 unique TCR beta rearrangements. The study's findings and limits: CDR1 and CDR2 were left unanalyzed; analyses focused on CDR3. These tumor repertoires lack spatial information from bulk sequencing. Different patients shared almost no repertoire; same-patient tumors shared about 0.1 to 0.79.

Tumor samples were taken before definitive surgery or chemotherapy. This CDR3 is built from 16 residues. V lost 0 bases and J 0 bases, leaving 11 bases between the germline ends. Germline V lookup: CDR1 SGHRS, CDR2 YFSETQ. Details on this clone: Its antigen is still unknown.

Method: immunoSEQ multiplex PCR; TCRdb's copy keeps in-frame clones and lacks some. This sample carries some 27,000 clones, about 81% of them seen once, and the ten largest clones take approximately 2.3%. The sequencing sample was made of tumor tissue. The sequence was collected from a human donor with high-grade serous ovarian cancer. The chain employs TRBV5-1 and TRBJ2-3; TRBD2 is a possible D gene (5 bases). CDR3 loop: CASSLGETGSTDTQYF. The CDR3 DNA follows: TGCGCCAGCAGCTTGGGGGAAACGGGAAGCACAGATACGCAGTATTTT.